Following are 4 T cell receptor beta chains from one sample sequenced in a study of blood T cell repertoires in COVID-19. TCRdb's copy holds only in-frame clones and misses some; the assay was immunoSEQ multiplex PCR. The table includes 100,000 to 150,000 clones, 70% to 90% detected once. Sequencing input: peripheral blood. The receptors come from a man aged 55-75 years with acute or convalescent COVID-19.

This chain links TRBV29-1 with TRBJ2-7; a weak D match, TRBD2 (6 bases). The V gene lost 1 base and the J gene lost 9 bases, with 16 bases spanning the gap. Looked up from germline, CDR1 is SQVTM and CDR2 is ANQGSEA. This CDR3 contains 13 residues. CDR3: CSVEVGVGGGQYF. The CDR3 DNA reads TGCAGCGTTGAAGTAGGCGTCGGGGGTGGGCAGTACTTC.

The gene calls are TRBV28 and TRBJ1-5; TRBD1 is a possible D gene (6 bases). There are 15 residues in the CDR3. From germline, CDR1 is MDHEN and CDR2 SYDVKM. Trimming left V 4 bases short and J 3 bases short, with 13 bases between. The CDR3 sequence: CASSYRQADNQPQHF. The CDR3 nucleotides are TGTGCCAGCAGTTACCGACAGGCTGACAATCAGCCCCAGCATTTT. Drawing the rest from reference TRBV28 and TRBJ1-5, the complete variable domain is DVKVTQSSRYLVKRTGEKVFLECVQDMDHENMFWYRQDPGLGLRLIYFSYDVKMKEKGDIPEGYSVSREKKERFSLILESASTNQTSMYLCASSYRQADNQPQHFGDGTRLSIL.

The V and J genes are TRBV21-1 and TRBJ1-4; the D call TRBD1 from the table was never checked on the DNA. TRBV21-1 is a documented pseudogene. The CDR3 is made up of 13 amino acids. The CDR3 DNA sequence: TGTGCCAGCAGCAAAGACAGTAATGAAAAACTGTTTTTT. This gives the protein CASSKDSNEKLFF.

This chain joins TRBV6-5 and TRBJ2-7, with TRBD1 identical over 9 bases. V trimming: 5 bases; J trimming: 6 bases; junction bases outside the gene matches: 11. The germline gives CDR1 MNHEY, CDR2 SVGAGI. This CDR3 spans 15 amino acids. This chain's CDR3 is CASSKRGQGQLEQYF. CDR3 DNA: TGTGCCAGCAGTAAAAGGGGACAGGGACAACTCGAGCAGTACTTC.